This T cell receptor beta chain was retrieved from a study of control samples from healthy donors and cancer patients. The method was immunoSEQ multiplex PCR; TCRdb's version includes in-frame clones alone and lacks a portion of them. Among over 80,000 clones, around four fifths were seen once, and the ten largest hold approximately 20%. Sequencing was performed on blood. This TCR derives from a man aged 25-45 years in good health.

CDR3 DNA sequence: TGTGCCAGCAGTGATCAGAGCGTGAACACTGAAGCTTTCTTT. Amino acids: CASSDQSVNTEAFF. The rearrangement links TRBV28 to TRBJ1-1; D gene uncertain. The CDR3 spans 14 residues. Germline assignment: CDR1 MDHEN and CDR2 SYDVKM. Trimming pared 5 bases from V and 0 bases from J, leaving 10 bases between.